One sample yielded the 32 T cell receptor beta chains listed below, sequenced in a study of shared clonotypes between healthy human individuals. The data were produced by immunoSEQ multiplex PCR, yet TCRdb's version contains in-frame clones alone and is incomplete. The data show a few million clones, with approximately 96% seen just once and less than 0.15% held by the top ten. The specimen was naive CD4+ T cells sorted from blood. The subset: CD45RA+ positively selected. The receptor set was obtained from a man younger than 35 in good health.

This clone was seen a single time. V and J are TRBV10-2 and TRBJ2-7, with no clear D. The CDR3 covers 14 residues. The germline V and J ends were trimmed by 4 bases and 2 bases, with 12 bases remaining between them. The germline V gene encodes CDR1 WSHSY and CDR2 SAAADI. The CDR3 loop is CASSGRSWAYEQYF. As DNA, the CDR3 is TGCGCCAGCAGTGGACGGAGCTGGGCCTACGAGCAGTACTTC.

CDR3 DNA sequence: TGTGCCAGCAGTTGGGACCCAGGGGTCGCCGGGGAGCTGTTTTTT. This encodes CASSWDPGVAGELFF. The J gene is TRBJ2-2, the V gene TRBV6-6; perhaps TRBD1 as D (6 bases). The germline V gene has CDR1 MNHNY and CDR2 SVGAGI (reference sequence). Trimming took 4 bases from V and 6 from J, leaving 15 bases between them. CDR3 length: 15 residues.

This sequence joins TRBV4-3 and TRBJ1-1; D is undetermined. V was shortened by 8 bases and J by 3 bases, with 13 bases between the two germline ends. Looked up from germline, CDR1 is LGHNA and CDR2 is YSLEER. The CDR3 covers 13 residues. CDR3 protein: CASAREGYTEAFF. CDR3 sequence (DNA): TGCGCCAGCGCAAGGGAGGGCTACACTGAAGCTTTCTTT.

The chain carries TRBV6-1 and TRBJ2-1; D call uncertain. Germline CDR1 reads MNHNS; CDR2 reads SASEGT. The length of the CDR3 is 11 residues. V was clipped by 6 bases and J by 5 bases, with 5 bases between them. The CDR3 nucleotides are TGTGCCAGCAGACTGAACAATGAGCAGTTCTTC. Protein product: CASRLNNEQFF.

With regard to this clone: Different DNA sequences within this sample yield the same CDR3. The chain combines TRBV6-6 with TRBJ2-7; D perhaps matches TRBD1 (5 bases). V gave up 2 bases and J gave up 2 bases, with 10 bases separating them. The length of the CDR3 is 14 residues. Germline V lookup: CDR1 MNHNY, CDR2 SVGAGI (reference sequence). CDR3 sequence reads: CASSYGADPYEQYF. CDR3 nucleotides: TGTGCCAGCAGTTACGGGGCCGACCCCTACGAGCAGTACTTC.

The gene calls are TRBV28 and TRBJ1-6; a weak D match, TRBD1 (5 bases). Trimming took 4 bases from V and 6 from J, leaving 25 bases between them. CDR3 length equals 19 residues. CDR1 and CDR2 (germline): MDHEN, SYDVKM. The DNA for the CDR3 is TGTGCCAGCAGTTCATTGGGACGGCGAAAGGCGGGGGGTAATTCACCCCTCCACTTT. It translates to CASSSLGRRKAGGNSPLHF.

There are a few counts of this clone. The chain couples TRBV9 to TRBJ1-6; weak D call: TRBD1 (5 bases). This CDR3 spans 14 amino acids. The V end lost 0 bases, the J end lost 9 bases, and 10 bases lay between the germline ends. The germline gives CDR1 SGDLS, CDR2 YYNGEE. In DNA, the CDR3 is TGTGCCAGCAGCGTAGATGTAGGGACTTCACCCCTCCACTTT. Its translation is CASSVDVGTSPLHF.

The CDR3 is CASSLWSDNEQFF. Here the CDR3 DNA reads TGTGCCAGCAGTTTGTGGAGCGACAATGAGCAGTTCTTC. The chain is built from TRBV28 and TRBJ2-1; no firm D call. The CDR3 length is 13 residues. Trimming cost V 3 bases and J 5 bases, with 8 bases left between them. Germline lookup yields CDR1 MDHEN and CDR2 SYDVKM.

This clone was seen only once. The chain couples TRBV28 to TRBJ2-7; TRBD2 matches 7 bases. The CDR3 is 14 residues long. CDR1 is MDHEN, CDR2 SYDVKM, per germline. J gave up 2 bases and V 3 bases, and 4 bases lay outside the gene matches. CDR3 residues: CASSFAGVTYEQYF. The CDR3 nucleotides are TGTGCCAGCAGTTTCGCGGGGGTGACCTACGAGCAGTACTTC.

J is TRBJ2-7 and V is TRBV7-6, with D uncertain. The V end was cut by 2 bases, the J end by 6 bases, with 11 bases between. The CDR3 runs 13 residues. Germline V gene lookup returns CDR1 SGHVS and CDR2 FNYEAQ. CDR3 DNA: TGTGCCAGCAGCTTAAGCCTGGTTGGCGAGCAGTACTTC. It specifies CASSLSLVGEQYF.

The chain joins TRBV7-9 to TRBJ2-5, with D possibly called TRBD1 or TRBD2 (5 bases each). The V gene's germline CDR1 is SEHNR and CDR2 FQNEAQ (reference sequence). The CDR3 sequence is 15 residues long. Trimming took off 4 bases at V and 5 bases at J, with 17 bases between the two ends. The CDR3 loop is CASSSPGTGEETQYF. The CDR3 DNA reads as TGTGCCAGCAGCTCACCCGGGACGGGTGAGGAGACCCAGTACTTC.

Remarks on this clone: This CDR3 is also generated by other DNA sequences in the sample. The chain recombines TRBV27 with TRBJ2-7; D tentatively reads TRBD1 or TRBD2 (5 bases each). The CDR3 totals 13 residues. Germline assignment: CDR1 MNHEY and CDR2 SMNVEV (reference sequence). V was cut by 2 bases and J by 2 bases, with 7 bases left in between. The CDR3 sequence: CASSLRGPYEQYF. Here the CDR3 DNA reads TGTGCCAGCAGTTTACGGGGCCCCTACGAGCAGTACTTC.

For the CDR3, the DNA is TGTGCCAGCAGCGCTCGGGACGGGGTTCTCTACGAGCAGTACTTC. Its translation: CASSARDGVLYEQYF. The chain has TRBV9 and TRBJ2-7, with D perhaps being TRBD1 or TRBD2 (5 bases each). V lost 3 bases, J lost 3 bases, and 16 bases lay in between. Looked up from germline, CDR1 is SGDLS and CDR2 is YYNGEE. This CDR3 region has 15 residues.

The chain has TRBV5-1 and TRBJ2-3; the D is unclear. The V gene's germline CDR1 is SGHRS and CDR2 YFSETQ. The CDR3 covers 15 residues. Trimming removed 1 base from V and 1 base from J, with 10 bases in between. CDR3 sequence reads: CASSLSVPGTDTQYF. Here the CDR3 DNA reads TGCGCCAGCAGCTTGTCGGTTCCTGGCACAGATACGCAGTATTTT.

The CDR3 region has the DNA TGTGCCAGCAGTGCTAACTACGAGCAGTACTTC. Translated: CASSANYEQYF. J is TRBJ2-7 and V is TRBV25-1; D gene unclear. V was clipped by 4 bases and J by 3 bases, with 4 bases between them. The CDR3 extends over 11 amino acids. Germline CDR1 MGHDK, CDR2 SYGVNS.

The chain joins TRBV6-1 to TRBJ1-2, with 8 bases identical to TRBD1. There are 16 residues in the CDR3. V lost 3 bases, J lost 5 bases, and 11 bases stayed unmatched. The germline V gene encodes CDR1 MNHNS and CDR2 SASEGT. Written as DNA, the CDR3 is TGTGCCAGCAGTGATGGGCGGGCAGGGGGCGGTTATGGCTACACCTTC. Amino acids: CASSDGRAGGGYGYTF.

In nucleotides, the CDR3 is TGTGCTAGTGGTTTGGCACAGGGATCGGCCGGGGAGCTGTTTTTT. This codes for CASGLAQGSAGELFF. The V call is TRBV12-5, the J call TRBJ2-2, with a possible D match to TRBD1 (6 bases). Germline-derived CDR1 and CDR2 are LGHNT and FRNRAP. This CDR3 has 15 residues. The germline V and J ends were trimmed by 1 base and 6 bases, with 12 bases remaining between them.

This clone is a singleton in its sample. The chain couples TRBV5-4 to TRBJ2-7; D is undetermined. In germline, CDR1 is SGHNT, CDR2 YYREEE (reference sequence). The V gene lost 1 base and the J gene lost 5 bases, with 10 bases spanning the gap. The CDR3 runs to 13 residues. This CDR3 reads CASSLSNSNEQYF. The CDR3 DNA reads TGTGCCAGCAGCTTGAGTAACTCTAACGAGCAGTACTTC.

The genes are TRBV10-1 and TRBJ1-6; possibly TRBD1 for D (6 bases). The germline gives CDR1 WNHNN, CDR2 SYGVQD (reference sequence). V was cut by 2 bases and J by 9 bases, with 11 bases left in between. The CDR3 covers 14 residues. The CDR3 reads CASSENRAGSPLHF. The CDR3, as DNA: TGCGCCAGCAGTGAGAACAGGGCCGGTTCACCCCTCCACTTT.

The chain is built from TRBV6-6 and TRBJ2-3; TRBD2 agrees at 12 bases. CDR1 and CDR2 (germline): MNHNY, SVGAGI (reference sequence). V was pared by 6 bases and J by 0 bases, with 1 base of the junction left unmatched. This CDR3 has 15 amino acids. As DNA, the CDR3 is TGTGCCAGCAGAGGGACTAGCGGGAGCACAGATACGCAGTATTTT. Translated, it gives CASRGTSGSTDTQYF.

There are a few counts of this clone. The chain couples TRBV10-2 to TRBJ1-2; the D is unclear. V lost 4 bases and J lost 7, with 10 bases in between. The CDR3 has 12 residues. Germline V gene data show CDR1 as WSHSY and CDR2 as SAAADI. Here the CDR3 DNA reads TGCGCCAGCAGTGTCGGGGAGCGTGGCTACACCTTC. Protein product: CASSVGERGYTF.

The V gene is TRBV25-1, the J gene TRBJ2-7, with 9 nucleotides matching TRBD1. This CDR3 spans 15 amino acids. With 6 bases clipped from V and 7 bases from J, the junction kept 13 bases outside the gene matches. Germline V gene data show CDR1 as MGHDK and CDR2 as SYGVNS. The CDR3 nucleotides are TGTGCCAGCAGGGGCCGGGACAGGGTGACAGGAGAGCAGTACTTC. Amino acids: CASRGRDRVTGEQYF.

A note on this clone: This sample includes further DNA sequences coding for the same CDR3. V usage is TRBV20-1 and J usage is TRBJ2-7; D uncertain. Germline V gives CDR1 DFQATT, CDR2 SNEGSKA (reference sequence). The ends were cut back, 3 bases at V and 1 base at J, with 4 bases in the middle. The CDR3 is made up of 11 amino acids. CDR3 in DNA: TGCAGTGCTAGGGATTCCTACGAGCAGTACTTC. It is translated as CSARDSYEQYF.

The chain couples TRBV11-2 to TRBJ2-3, with TRBD1 matching over 8 bases. The CDR3 covers 16 residues. V lost 1 base and J lost 3; bases outside the gene matches: 6. Germline V gene lookup returns CDR1 SGHAT and CDR2 FQNNGV. Written as DNA, the CDR3 is TGTGCCAGCAGCTTAGGGTTCCAGGGGGCTACAGATACGCAGTATTTT. Protein product: CASSLGFQGATDTQYF.

A word on this clone: This sample includes further DNA sequences coding for the same CDR3. The chain uses TRBV2 and TRBJ2-7; 9 bases are shared with TRBD2. Germline CDR1 reads SNHLY; CDR2 reads FYNNEI. There are 15 residues in the CDR3. The J segment lost 2 bases and the V segment lost 1 base, leaving 3 bases of the junction unmatched. CDR3 region: CASSEGAGGPYEQYF. The CDR3 DNA reads as TGTGCCAGCAGTGAAGGGGCGGGAGGGCCCTACGAGCAGTACTTC.

The rearrangement links TRBV7-3 to TRBJ1-3; perhaps TRBD1 as D (5 bases). This CDR3 region has 15 residues. Deletions cut 3 bases from V and 5 bases from J, with 14 bases between. The germline V gene has CDR1 SGHTA and CDR2 FQGTGA. The CDR3 region has the DNA TGTGCCAGCAGCTTGAAAGGGGACCTTAGAAACACCATATATTTT. Translating gives CASSLKGDLRNTIYF.

The rearrangement uses TRBV6-1 and TRBJ1-5, with D possibly matching TRBD1 (5 bases). Germline V gene sequence: CDR1 MNHNS, CDR2 SASEGT. V was trimmed by 1 base and J by 1 base, leaving 8 bases between them. This CDR3 is 15 amino acids long. The CDR3 loop is CASSEGGFSNQPQHF. The DNA for the CDR3 is TGTGCCAGCAGTGAAGGGGGGTTCAGCAATCAGCCCCAGCATTTT.

This chain links TRBV12-5 with TRBJ2-5, with TRBD2 matching 11 bases. V lost 1 base and J lost 5; bases outside the gene matches: 3. Per germline, CDR1 LGHNT and CDR2 FRNRAP. This CDR3 spans 15 amino acids. CDR3 protein: CASGLGLAGSETQYF. The CDR3 nucleotides are TGTGCTAGTGGTTTGGGACTAGCGGGGAGTGAGACCCAGTACTTC.

The chain employs TRBV6-7 and TRBJ1-2, with D unresolved. TRBV6-7 is recorded as an ORF, its role being uncertain. V lost 0 bases to trimming and J lost 10 bases, with 12 bases between them. The CDR3 loop spans 13 amino acids. The CDR3 spells CASSYSIRCFYTF. The CDR3 DNA reads as TGTGCCAGCAGTTACTCGATACGGTGCTTCTACACCTTC.

This clone was observed a single time. This chain's CDR3 is CASSSWTDEQYF. Written as DNA, the CDR3 is TGTGCCAGCAGCTCGTGGACAGACGAGCAGTACTTC. This chain connects TRBV5-5 to TRBJ2-7; maybe TRBD1 (6 bases). Germline V gene lookup returns CDR1 SGHKS and CDR2 YYEKEE (reference sequence). The V end was cut by 3 bases, the J end by 5 bases, with 9 bases between. The CDR3 covers 12 residues.

The V call is TRBV30, the J call TRBJ1-1, with a tentative D call TRBD1 (5 bases). Germline CDR1 GTSNPN, CDR2 SVGIG (reference sequence). The V and J ends lost 3 bases and 1 base respectively, with 12 bases between them. There are 14 residues in the CDR3. The CDR3 DNA reads TGTGCCTGGAGGCAGGGAAAGGGGAACACTGAAGCTTTCTTT. It translates to CAWRQGKGNTEAFF.

The chain carries TRBV11-2 and TRBJ2-5; D not resolved. Between the trimmed V and J ends, which lost 5 bases and 4 bases, there was a span of 26 bases. In germline, CDR1 is SGHAT, CDR2 FQNNGV. The CDR3 spans 18 residues. CDR3 sequence: CASSHRKSRVELVETQYF. CDR3 bases: TGTGCCAGCAGCCACCGAAAGTCTAGAGTGGAGCTTGTAGAGACCCAGTACTTC.